The 27 T cell receptor beta chains below all came from one sample that was sequenced in a study of T-cell memory formation after mild COVID-19 (dated by TCRdb to the early 2020s). Library construction relied on 5' RACE. Sequencing used an Illumina NovaSeq 6000. Clones were called with MiXCR by TCRdb after fastp trimmed the public reads at Q25, and only in-frame beta chains were retained. Each entry is one CDR3 protein sequence, shown with its most common DNA and genes. The sample table contains roughly 130,000 distinct CDR3 sequences; only one count was recorded for roughly 15% of them. Of the sample, about 15% falls within the top ten clones. The material sequenced was PBMCs or a T cell subset sorted from them (not recorded which). These receptors all stem from an adult woman who had mild COVID-19 (a few samples of this study predate the infection). The sample titles of this study are shuffled in the database, so cell type and time point are left out; the donor was told from shared clones.

V usage is TRBV12-3 or TRBV12-4 and J usage is TRBJ1-1, with D uncertain. The CDR3 is 11 residues long. V dropped 7 bases and J dropped 10 bases, with 13 bases sitting between them. The DNA for the CDR3 is TGTGCCAGCACCCTGGACGTGGGAGCTTTCTTT. The encoded protein is CASTLDVGAFF.

The CDR3 bases are TGTGCCTGGAGTGTACCCTATTTAAGGGACTTCTCCTACGAGCAGTACTTC. Its protein product is CAWSVPYLRDFSYEQYF. The chain links TRBV30 to TRBJ2-7; the D gene is possibly TRBD2 (6 bases). Trimming stripped 0 bases from V and 0 bases from J, with 18 bases between. CDR1 is GTSNPN and CDR2 is SVGIG in the germline V gene (reference sequence). This CDR3 has 17 residues.

This clonotype was seen a few times. V gene TRBV18 combines with J gene TRBJ2-1; D unresolved. The CDR3 sequence is 13 residues long. The V end was cut by 3 bases, the J end by 6 bases, with 9 bases between. Per germline, CDR1 KGHSH and CDR2 LQKENI. The CDR3 reads CASSPTFFNEQFF. CDR3 in DNA: TGTGCCAGCTCACCGACCTTTTTCAATGAGCAGTTCTTC. Together with reference TRBV18 and TRBJ2-1, the CDR3 gives the full variable domain: NAGVMQNPRHLVRRRGQEARLRCSPMKGHSHVYWYRQLPEEGLKFMVYLQKENIIDESGMPKERFSAEFPKEGPSILRIQQVVRGDSAAYFCASSPTFFNEQFFGPGTRLTVL.

The chain links TRBV5-1 to TRBJ2-2; 7 bases are a match to TRBD2. CDR3 length: 16 residues. Germline V CDR1 and CDR2: SGHRS, YFSETQ. The junction had 8 bases not matched to a gene; V was cut back by 4 bases and J by 2 bases. For the CDR3, the DNA is TGCGCCAGCAGCAGAGGAACTAGCGCCAACACCGGGGAGCTGTTTTTT. Its translation: CASSRGTSANTGELFF.

The chain couples TRBV24-1 to TRBJ1-5; D is uncertain. The germline V gene has CDR1 KGHDR and CDR2 SFDVKD. V gave up 4 bases and J gave up 2 bases, with 5 bases separating them. The CDR3 sequence is 13 residues long. The CDR3 protein is CATSESGNQPQHF. In DNA form, the CDR3 reads TGTGCCACCAGTGAGTCAGGCAATCAGCCCCAGCATTTT.

The chain joins TRBV9 to TRBJ1-1; perhaps TRBD1 as D (5 bases). Trimming cost V 0 bases and J 6 bases, with 15 bases left between them. The germline CDR1 and CDR2 sequences are SGDLS and YYNGEE. The CDR3 covers 15 residues. The CDR3 region has the DNA TGTGCCAGCAGCGTAGTGCTAGGGGCAAGCTCTGAAGCTTTCTTT. This translates into CASSVVLGASSEAFF.

The chain has TRBV4-1 and TRBJ1-3; unclear D gene. Trimming removed 0 bases from V and 0 bases from J, with 6 bases in between. The CDR3 extends over 15 amino acids. Germline V gene sequence: CDR1 MGHRA, CDR2 YSYEKL. The CDR3 loop is CASSQESVSGNTIYF. DNA of the CDR3: TGCGCCAGCAGCCAAGAATCGGTCTCTGGAAACACCATATATTTT.

This clonotype appeared a few times. This sequence joins TRBV9 and TRBJ2-3; 10 nucleotides agree with TRBD2. The CDR3 runs to 16 residues. Germline CDR1 and CDR2: SGDLS and YYNGEE. After removal of 3 bases from V and 2 bases from J, the junction contained 6 bases not matched to a gene. The CDR3 protein is CASSASGGKFTDTQYF. For the CDR3, the DNA is TGTGCCAGCAGCGCTAGCGGGGGAAAGTTCACAGATACGCAGTATTTT.

This clonotype was detected many times. V and J are TRBV4-2 and TRBJ2-1; no firm D call. In germline, CDR1 is LGHNA, CDR2 YNFKEQ. The CDR3 spans 15 residues. V was trimmed by 1 base and J by 0 bases, leaving 7 bases between them. The CDR3 is CASSQGDSSYNEQFF. CDR3 DNA sequence: TGTGCCAGCAGCCAAGGGGATAGCTCCTACAATGAGCAGTTCTTC.

The chain joins TRBV10-3 to TRBJ1-1; 7 nucleotides line up with TRBD1. The CDR3 is made up of 12 amino acids. The germline CDR1 and CDR2 sequences are ENHRY and SYGVKD. J lost 10 bases, V lost 11 bases, and 13 bases had no gene match. CDR3 in DNA: TGTGCCGTCCGGGACAGCCTGAGTGTAGCTTTCTTT. This sequence encodes CAVRDSLSVAFF.

This clonotype was observed a handful of times. The chain combines TRBV12-3 or TRBV12-4 with TRBJ2-5; D may be TRBD2 (6 bases). V dropped 8 bases and J dropped 7 bases, with 17 bases sitting between them. The CDR3 runs 13 residues. The CDR3 reads CASVVGLRSTQYF. The DNA for the CDR3 is TGTGCCAGCGTGGTGGGACTCCGGTCGACCCAGTACTTC.

The chain uses TRBV7-9 and TRBJ2-1; 9 bases are shared with TRBD1. The CDR3 consists of 17 residues. Trimming removed 3 bases from V and 1 base from J; junction bases left unmatched: 7. Germline V lookup: CDR1 SEHNR, CDR2 FQNEAQ (reference sequence). The CDR3 here is CASSFTGGTGSYNEQFF. The CDR3 bases are TGTGCCAGCAGCTTCACCGGGGGGACAGGGTCCTACAATGAGCAGTTCTTC.

This chain uses TRBV5-5 with TRBJ2-3; maybe TRBD2 (5 bases). The CDR3 runs 15 residues. V gave up 0 bases and J gave up 6 bases, with 14 bases separating them. Germline lookup yields CDR1 SGHKS and CDR2 YYEKEE (reference sequence). The CDR3 coding sequence is TGTGCCAGCAGCTTGGGCGGACTGGATTGGGATACGCAGTATTTT. This codes for CASSLGGLDWDTQYF.

This clonotype came up a few times. The V and J genes are TRBV20-1 and TRBJ1-1, with TRBD1 identical over 7 bases. V shed 0 bases, J shed 5 bases, and the junction held 6 bases outside the gene matches. Germline loops: CDR1 DFQATT, CDR2 SNEGSKA (reference sequence). The CDR3 has 14 amino acids. The DNA of the CDR3 is TGCAGTGCTAGAGATTCCAGGGGGAGAACTGAAGCTTTCTTT. This gives the protein CSARDSRGRTEAFF.

The chain carries TRBV6-2 or TRBV6-3 and TRBJ2-1; tentative D call: TRBD1 (6 bases). The CDR3 spans 13 residues. Germline CDR1 is MNHEY and CDR2 is SVGEGT. With 3 bases removed from V and 9 bases from J, the gap between germline ends came to 12 bases. The DNA of the CDR3 is TGTGCCAGCAGTTATCACAGGGCCGTTGAGCAGTTCTTC. It translates to CASSYHRAVEQFF.

As regards this clonotype: The conserved closing phenylalanine or tryptophan is absent in this CDR3, likely reflecting a read error. The rearrangement uses TRBV4-1 and TRBJ1-5; the D is unclear. The V gene lost 0 bases and the J gene lost 6 bases, with 12 bases spanning the gap. The CDR3 consists of 15 residues. Germline V gene lookup returns CDR1 MGHRA and CDR2 YSYEKL. For the CDR3, the DNA is TGCGCCAGCAGCCAAGAGGCTTTACGTAGTCAGCCCCAGCATATT. This gives the protein CASSQEALRSQPQHI.

The chain joins TRBV10-3 to TRBJ1-2; 7 bases agree with TRBD1. Germline CDR1 ENHRY, CDR2 SYGVKD. V shed 3 bases and J 3 bases; nucleotides not matched to a gene: 7. CDR3 length: 15 residues. CDR3 protein: CAISDRDSQYYGYTF. CDR3 nucleotides: TGTGCCATCAGTGATAGGGACAGCCAATACTATGGCTACACCTTC.

To note about this clonotype: A much larger clone lies a single base off, so this may be a read error. This chain joins TRBV20-1 and TRBJ2-1; D might be TRBD2 (5 bases). The CDR3 is 15 residues long. V was clipped by 4 bases and J by 0 bases, with 13 bases between them. Germline V lookup: CDR1 DFQATT, CDR2 SNEGSKA (reference sequence). The CDR3: CSAIEGEISYNEQFF. The CDR3 DNA reads TGCAGTGCTATAGAGGGCGAGATCTCCTACAATGAGCAGTTCTTC.

V is TRBV11-2 and J is TRBJ1-2, with D perhaps matching TRBD1 (5 bases). Per the germline V gene, CDR1 is SGHAT and CDR2 is FQNNGV. This CDR3 has 15 residues. Trimming shortened V by 1 base and J by 4 bases, and 13 bases separated the two germline ends. This chain's CDR3 is CASSLGDSRSYGYTF. The DNA for the CDR3 is TGTGCCAGCAGCTTAGGTGACAGTCGGTCCTATGGCTACACCTTC.

The table lists this clonotype with a few counts. This chain uses TRBV3-1 with TRBJ1-1; 7 positions agree with TRBD1. The junction had 5 bases not matched to a gene; V was cut back by 1 base and J by 3 bases. Germline lookup yields CDR1 LGHDT and CDR2 YNNKEL (reference sequence). This CDR3 is 15 amino acids long. The CDR3 nucleotides read TGTGCCAGCAGCCAAGGGAGGGGGCTTGACACTGAAGCTTTCTTT. It yields the protein CASSQGRGLDTEAFF.

This clonotype was counted a few times. The chain uses TRBV2 and TRBJ2-3; D gene uncertain. V was trimmed by 1 base and J by 0 bases, leaving 17 bases between them. CDR1 and CDR2 from the germline V gene are SNHLY and FYNNEI. The CDR3 extends over 18 amino acids. Here the CDR3 reads CASSEEWSSLASTDTQYF. The CDR3 DNA is TGTGCCAGCAGTGAAGAGTGGTCTTCCTTAGCTAGCACAGATACGCAGTATTTT.

This chain's CDR3 is CASSFRTSGNNEQFF. Written as DNA, the CDR3 is TGTGCCAGCAGTTTCAGGACTAGCGGAAACAATGAGCAGTTCTTC. This rearrangement joins TRBV12-3 or TRBV12-4 to TRBJ2-1, with 10 positions matching TRBD2. V was clipped by 3 bases and J by 5 bases; unmatched bases: 4. The CDR3 is 15 residues long.

This clonotype turned up a few times. This chain links TRBV9 with TRBJ2-2; a possible D gene is TRBD1 (5 bases). Germline loops: CDR1 SGDLS, CDR2 YYNGEE. The CDR3 is 17 residues long. V was pared by 0 bases and J by 2 bases, with 14 bases between. The CDR3 sequence is CASSVAWRQLNTGELFF. CDR3 sequence (DNA): TGTGCCAGCAGCGTAGCTTGGAGACAGCTAAACACCGGGGAGCTGTTTTTT.

The table lists this clonotype with a few counts. The chain recombines TRBV2 with TRBJ2-1; 8 nucleotides line up with TRBD2. This CDR3 region has 14 residues. Germline V gene sequence: CDR1 SNHLY, CDR2 FYNNEI. Trimming took 6 bases from V and 4 from J; bases not matched to a gene: 5. The CDR3 reads CASRQAGVYNEQFF. CDR3 sequence (DNA): TGTGCCAGCAGGCAAGCGGGGGTTTACAATGAGCAGTTCTTC.

The chain has TRBV9 and TRBJ2-5, with 7 bases matching TRBD2. CDR1 and CDR2 from the germline V gene are SGDLS and YYNGEE. Trimming at V came to 2 bases and at J to 0 bases, leaving 4 bases not matched to a gene. This CDR3 is built from 15 residues. Here the CDR3 DNA reads TGTGCCAGCAGCGTGGGAGCGGGGTACCAAGAGACCCAGTACTTC. Protein sequence: CASSVGAGYQETQYF.

This clonotype was counted only a few times. V gene TRBV5-1 combines with J gene TRBJ2-3, with D tentatively TRBD1 (6 bases). The length of the CDR3 is 16 residues. Germline V CDR1 and CDR2: SGHRS, YFSETQ. V was shortened by 4 bases and J by 2 bases, with 17 bases between the two germline ends. For the CDR3, the DNA is TGCGCCAGCAGCATAGGGGACACCGGCTACACAGATACGCAGTATTTT. Its protein is CASSIGDTGYTDTQYF. The entire variable domain, with the rest obtained from reference TRBV5-1 and TRBJ2-3, is as follows: KAGVTQTPRYLIKTRGQQVTLSCSPISGHRSVSWYQQTPGQGLQFLFEYFSETQRNKGNFPGRFSGRQFSNSRSEMNVSTLELGDSALYLCASSIGDTGYTDTQYFGPGTRLTVL.

The rearrangement links TRBV6-5 to TRBJ2-5; 7 bases map to TRBD1. Germline-derived CDR1 and CDR2 are MNHEY and SVGAGI. The CDR3 consists of 14 residues. Unmatched junction bases numbered 1, after V lost 1 base and J lost 2 bases. CDR3 coding DNA: TGTGCCAGCAGTTACTTGACAGGGCAAGAGACCCAGTACTTC. Protein sequence: CASSYLTGQETQYF.